Listed here are 32 T cell receptor beta chains from one sample, sequenced in a study of glioma-infiltrating T cells (TCRdb year 2016). The listed sequencing device is Illumina MiSeq. The iRepertoire nested amplicon-rescue multiplex PCR (arm-PCR) platform was used to amplify TCR alpha and beta CDR3 regions from RNA. TCRdb reworked the public reads: Q25 trimming with fastp, MiXCR clone assembly, productive beta chains retained. Each record represents a unique CDR3 protein, reported with the most common genes and DNA among its rows. This sample gives over 90,000 distinct CDR3 sequences in total; about 30% of them show up just once. The ten top clones hold about 40% of the sample. Sequences were obtained from glioma tissue, nonneoplastic brain tissue, or PBMCs (not recorded which). The receptors were sampled from a human donor with low-grade glioma or glioblastoma, undergoing nonglioma brain surgery, or in good health (not recorded which).

This clonotype was recorded at least ten times. CDR3 region: CSVFDSNYGYTF. The CDR3, as DNA: TGCAGCGTCTTCGACAGCAATTATGGCTACACCTTC. V and J are TRBV29-1 and TRBJ1-2, with D perhaps TRBD1 (5 bases). V was clipped by 6 bases and J by 5 bases, with 13 bases between them. Germline V gives CDR1 SQVTM, CDR2 ANQGSEA. This CDR3 has 12 residues.

This clonotype was detected many times. The rearrangement links TRBV20-1 to TRBJ2-1, with 11 bases lining up with TRBD2. CDR1 and CDR2 from the germline V gene are DFQATT and SNEGSKA (reference sequence). The length of the CDR3 is 14 residues. V gave up 6 bases and J gave up 5 bases; unmatched junction bases: 6. In DNA, the CDR3 is TGCAGTGCGCCACTAGCGGGGGACAACAATGAGCAGTTCTTC. Its translation: CSAPLAGDNNEQFF.

The V and J genes are TRBV19 and TRBJ2-3; D is possibly TRBD2 (5 bases). From germline, CDR1 is LNHDA and CDR2 SQIVND (reference sequence). This CDR3 has 13 amino acids. V lost 9 bases, J lost 3 bases, and 13 bases lay in between. The CDR3 loop is CASSGPGTDTQYF. CDR3 in DNA: TGTGCCAGCAGCGGCCCTGGGACAGATACGCAGTATTTT. Using reference TRBV19 and TRBJ2-3 for the parts outside the CDR3, the full variable domain is DGGITQSPKYLFRKEGQNVTLSCEQNLNHDAMYWYRQDPGQGLRLIYYSQIVNDFQKGDIAEGYSVSREKKESFPLTVTSAQKNPTAFYLCASSGPGTDTQYFGPGTRLTVL.

For this clonotype: This may arise from a read error, as a much more abundant clone is one base away. The rearrangement joins TRBV10-2 to TRBJ2-1; 9 bases are a match to TRBD2. The CDR3 extends over 14 amino acids. The germline CDR1 and CDR2 sequences are WSHSY and SAAADI. CDR3 bases: TGTGCCGCCAAGGGTAGCGGGGGCTACAATGAGCAGTTCTTC. Translating gives CAAKGSGGYNEQFF.

Details on this clonotype: Germline is not matched at one junction end, which may reflect a read error. This chain connects TRBV20-1 to TRBJ2-5; D gene uncertain. This CDR3 region has 13 residues. Germline CDR1 and CDR2: DFQATT and SNEGSKA (reference sequence). CDR3 region: CSAPPGAQETEYF. CDR3 DNA: TGCAGTGCTCCCCCGGGCGCCCAAGAGACCGAGTACTTC.

The CDR3 spells CASSLGLGQETQYF. The CDR3 DNA reads as TGTGCCAGCTCACTCGGCTTGGGGCAAGAGACCCAGTACTTC. The J gene is TRBJ2-5, the V gene TRBV18; D call uncertain. Trimming removed 4 bases from V and 2 bases from J, with 11 bases in between. Germline CDR1 is KGHSH and CDR2 is LQKENI. The CDR3 has 14 amino acids.

The rearrangement uses TRBV10-2 and TRBJ1-2; D is possibly TRBD1 (6 bases). V lost 1 base, J lost 4 bases, and 13 bases lay in between. Germline CDR1 reads WSHSY; CDR2 reads SAAADI. This CDR3 is built from 15 residues. CDR3 sequence (DNA): TGCGCCAGCAGTGAGTGGGACATAGCCCCCTATGGCTACACCTTC. Protein: CASSEWDIAPYGYTF.

This clonotype was detected ten times or more. CDR3 DNA sequence: TGTGCCAGCAGGCCTCAACGGGGGACGGGCGGAGAGACCCAGTACTTC. Residues: CASRPQRGTGGETQYF. The chain employs TRBV6-1 and TRBJ2-5, with D possibly TRBD2 on 6 matching bases. The CDR3 is 16 amino acids. Germline loops: CDR1 MNHNS, CDR2 SASEGT. V shed 6 bases and J shed 4 bases, with 21 bases lying between them.

This clonotype was found many times. V and J are TRBV4-3 and TRBJ1-1; no firm D call. Germline-derived CDR1 and CDR2 are LGHNA and YSLEER. This CDR3 contains 17 residues. The V end lost 0 bases, the J end lost 2 bases, and 16 bases lay between the germline ends. The CDR3 nucleotides read TGCGCCAGCAGCCAAGATTGGCAATCTGCTGTAAACACTGAAGCTTTCTTT. Translated: CASSQDWQSAVNTEAFF.

The chain employs TRBV11-2 and TRBJ2-7, with 8 bases identical to TRBD1. This CDR3 contains 15 residues. The ends lost 1 base at V and 6 bases at J; junction bases unmatched: 8. CDR1 and CDR2 (germline): SGHAT, FQNNGV. The CDR3 DNA reads as TGTGCCAGCAGCTTAGTCTGGGGACAGGTATCCGAGCAGTACTTC. Encoded protein: CASSLVWGQVSEQYF.

This clonotype was counted many times. The V call is TRBV5-4, the J call TRBJ2-3; TRBD2 is a possible D gene (6 bases). The CDR3 consists of 15 residues. V lost 1 base and J 7 bases, leaving 16 bases between the germline ends. Per the germline V gene, CDR1 is SGHNT and CDR2 is YYREEE (reference sequence). The chain's CDR3 is CASSLSSAPLNTQYF. Here the CDR3 DNA reads TGTGCCAGCAGCTTGTCTAGCGCCCCGCTAAATACGCAGTATTTT.

This clonotype was observed many times. This chain connects TRBV7-6 to TRBJ1-5; D is unresolved. Germline CDR1 reads SGHVS; CDR2 reads FNYEAQ. The CDR3 runs to 16 residues. The V gene lost 1 base and the J gene lost 1 base, with 11 bases spanning the gap. CDR3 nucleotides: TGTGCCAGCAGCTTAGTAGCGGGAGGAAGCAATCAGCCCCAGCATTTT. It codes for CASSLVAGGSNQPQHF.

The rearrangement links TRBV3-1 to TRBJ2-7, with a weak D call TRBD1 (5 bases). The CDR3 has 13 amino acids. V lost 4 bases, J lost 3 bases, and 10 bases lay in between. Germline assignment: CDR1 LGHDT and CDR2 YNNKEL (reference sequence). CDR3 bases: TGTGCCAGCAGCCGCTACCAGGGCTACGAGCAGTACTTC. Amino acid sequence: CASSRYQGYEQYF.

As to this clonotype: Since a much larger clone is just one base distant, this may be a read error. This rearrangement joins TRBV20-1 to TRBJ1-2; D gene unclear. V was shortened by 0 bases and J by 2 bases, with 7 bases between the two germline ends. Germline CDR1 reads DFQATT; CDR2 reads SNEGSKA (reference sequence). The CDR3 totals 13 residues. This chain's CDR3 is CSARDEQNYGYTF. The CDR3 nucleotides are TGCAGTGCTAGAGATGAGCAGAACTATGGCTACACCTTC.

The chain employs TRBV19 and TRBJ2-1, with TRBD1 matching 8 bases. The ends lost 7 bases at V and 6 bases at J; junction bases unmatched: 8. Germline CDR1 LNHDA, CDR2 SQIVND (reference sequence). The CDR3 has 14 amino acids. The CDR3 DNA is TGTGCCAGTAAGTCGGGACAGGTCTTCAATGAGCAGTTCTTC. It codes for CASKSGQVFNEQFF.

This clonotype has more than one count but fewer than ten. The rearrangement joins TRBV3-1 to TRBJ1-6, with 9 bases lining up with TRBD1. With 4 bases clipped from V and 5 bases from J, the junction kept 15 bases outside the gene matches. CDR1 LGHDT and CDR2 YNNKEL come from the germline V gene (reference sequence). This CDR3 contains 19 residues. The chain's CDR3 is CASSRTTGGWGSNNSPLHF. CDR3 DNA sequence: TGTGCCAGCAGCCGAACCACAGGGGGCTGGGGCTCTAATAATTCACCCCTCCACTTT.

The chain employs TRBV12-3 or TRBV12-4 and TRBJ2-1; 13 bases agree with TRBD2. The CDR3 loop spans 15 amino acids. The trim removed 5 bases at V and 12 bases at J, leaving 10 bases unmatched. The CDR3: CASSTGTSGAPTQFF. CDR3 DNA: TGTGCCAGCAGTACCGGGACTAGCGGGGCCCCCACGCAGTTCTTC.

This clonotype was counted a single time. It may be a read error: a sequence one base away is much more abundant. The chain has TRBV28 and TRBJ1-1, with 8 bases fitting TRBD1. Trimming took 7 bases from V and 12 from J; bases not matched to a gene: 13. CDR1 and CDR2 from the germline V gene are MDHEN and SYDVKM. The CDR3 totals 13 residues. As DNA, the CDR3 is TGTGCCAGCAAACGACAGGGGACTGACGTAACTTTCTTT. Translation: CASKRQGTDVTFF.

This clonotype was counted ten times or more. The chain is built from TRBV28 and TRBJ2-3; TRBD2 agrees at 13 bases. V was clipped by 8 bases and J by 5 bases; unmatched bases: 7. Germline V gene lookup returns CDR1 MDHEN and CDR2 SYDVKM. CDR3 length: 15 amino acids. The CDR3 sequence is CASWGLAGSGDTQYF. The CDR3 DNA reads as TGTGCCAGCTGGGGACTAGCGGGGTCTGGAGATACGCAGTATTTT.

This clonotype appeared many times. The chain joins TRBV4-3 to TRBJ1-1, with TRBD1 as a possible D gene (5 bases). The CDR3 extends over 14 amino acids. The V end was cut by 1 base, the J end by 2 bases, with 8 bases between. Germline values: CDR1 LGHNA, CDR2 YSLEER. This CDR3 is CASSQGRVNTEAFF. CDR3 coding DNA: TGCGCCAGCAGCCAAGGCAGGGTAAACACTGAAGCTTTCTTT.

V is TRBV11-2 and J is TRBJ1-4; D unresolved. Germline assignment: CDR1 SGHAT and CDR2 FQNNGV. The CDR3 is made up of 13 amino acids. Trimming pared 3 bases from V and 5 bases from J, leaving 7 bases between. This chain's CDR3 is CASSFTQNEKLFF. DNA for the CDR3: TGTGCCAGCAGCTTCACTCAGAATGAAAAACTGTTTTTT.

This clonotype has a count of ten or more. CDR3 region: CASSLDAETQYF. In nucleotides, the CDR3 is TGCGCCAGCAGCTTGGATGCGGAGACCCAGTACTTC. J is TRBJ2-5 and V is TRBV5-1; D remains unclear. The CDR3 is 12 amino acids. Germline values: CDR1 SGHRS, CDR2 YFSETQ. The germline V and J ends were trimmed by 0 bases and 5 bases, with 5 bases remaining between them.

This clonotype was seen ten or more times. The chain links TRBV27 to TRBJ2-3; 8 bases agree with TRBD2. The CDR3 consists of 14 residues. The ends lost 6 bases at V and 4 bases at J; junction bases unmatched: 6. Germline assignment: CDR1 MNHEY and CDR2 SMNVEV (reference sequence). The CDR3 region is CASSMGLVADTQYF. The CDR3 coding sequence is TGTGCCAGCAGCATGGGACTAGTAGCAGATACGCAGTATTTT.

The DNA of the CDR3 is TGTGCCAGCAGCTTAGCTCATACAGGGGATGGCTACACCTTC. Protein sequence: CASSLAHTGDGYTF. The chain has TRBV7-8 and TRBJ1-2; 7 bases line up with TRBD1. Unmatched junction bases numbered 4, after V lost 0 bases and J lost 6 bases. Germline V lookup: CDR1 SGHVS, CDR2 FQNEAQ. The CDR3 totals 14 residues.

This clonotype appeared many times. The V and J genes are TRBV20-1 and TRBJ1-5; D is possibly TRBD1 (5 bases). Trimming removed 1 base at V and 6 bases at J, with 7 bases between. The CDR3 is 12 residues long. CDR1 is DFQATT and CDR2 is SNEGSKA in the germline V gene (reference sequence). CDR3 sequence: CSARAGGQPQHF. The CDR3 DNA reads TGCAGTGCTAGAGCGGGGGGTCAGCCCCAGCATTTT.

In its sample, this clonotype was seen many times. This chain connects TRBV6-1 to TRBJ1-2; D remains unclear. The CDR3 is 14 residues long. Germline CDR1 reads MNHNS; CDR2 reads SASEGT. Trimming left V 7 bases short and J 8 bases short, with 20 bases between. The CDR3 loop is CASNASPGGGGYTF. CDR3 nucleotides: TGTGCCAGCAACGCCTCCCCGGGAGGAGGGGGCTACACCTTC.

Concerning this clonotype: A much larger clone differs by one base, so this may be a read error. This rearrangement joins TRBV20-1 to TRBJ2-3; 9 nucleotides match TRBD2. This CDR3 region has 15 residues. Unmatched junction bases numbered 15, after V lost 0 bases and J lost 14 bases. The germline V gene has CDR1 DFQATT and CDR2 SNEGSKA (reference sequence). CDR3 sequence: CSAREGSGGHGAVYF. The CDR3 bases are TGCAGTGCTAGAGAGGGTAGCGGGGGCCACGGGGCGGTGTATTTT.

This clonotype was observed at least ten times. The rearrangement joins TRBV20-1 to TRBJ2-1, with D perhaps matching TRBD2 (5 bases). The CDR3 consists of 14 residues. V was cut by 5 bases and J by 7 bases, with 18 bases left in between. Germline V gene lookup returns CDR1 DFQATT and CDR2 SNEGSKA (reference sequence). The CDR3 here is CSALGSERENEQFF. As DNA, the CDR3 is TGCAGTGCTCTGGGGTCGGAACGGGAAAATGAGCAGTTCTTC.

The chain couples TRBV2 to TRBJ1-2; D ambiguous. The CDR3 length is 13 residues. V lost 6 bases and J 1 base, leaving 9 bases between the germline ends. The germline V gene has CDR1 SNHLY and CDR2 FYNNEI. The CDR3, as DNA: TGTGCCAGCAGGGACCGTTTTAACTATGGCTACACCTTC. It codes for CASRDRFNYGYTF.

The chain is built from TRBV5-4 and TRBJ1-1; 10 bases match TRBD1. Germline trimming cut 4 bases from V and 7 bases from J; bases unmatched to any gene: 7. The CDR3 has 14 residues. CDR1 and CDR2 (germline): SGHNT, YYREEE (reference sequence). CDR3: CASSARQGAGEAFF. The CDR3 bases are TGTGCCAGCAGCGCGAGACAGGGGGCCGGTGAAGCTTTCTTT.

This chain links TRBV5-1 with TRBJ1-3, with TRBD1 as a possible D gene (6 bases). CDR3 length: 16 amino acids. Per germline, CDR1 SGHRS and CDR2 YFSETQ. V lost 4 bases, J lost 0 bases, and 14 bases lay in between. CDR3 DNA: TGCGCCAGCAGCATCGGGACACCATTCTCTGGAAACACCATATATTTT. Protein sequence: CASSIGTPFSGNTIYF.

The J gene is TRBJ2-1, the V gene TRBV7-3, with 9 bases that match TRBD2. CDR3 size: 17 residues. V dropped 5 bases and J dropped 4; count of bases not matched to a gene: 12. In germline, CDR1 is SGHTA, CDR2 FQGTGA. The CDR3 protein is CASSPLAGLTLYNEQFF. The CDR3 DNA sequence: TGTGCCAGCAGCCCCCTAGCGGGGCTCACTCTATACAATGAGCAGTTCTTC.